This T cell receptor beta chain is from a study of blood T cell repertoires in COVID-19. Study details: T cells, B-cell-depleted T cells, or PBMCs provided the cDNA or gDNA that served as material.

The CDR3 runs to 14 residues. Trimming removed 0 bases from V and 9 bases from J, with 10 bases in between. Germline-derived CDR1 and CDR2 are SGDLS and YYNGEE. TCRdb keeps only in-frame clones here, not all; method: immunoSEQ multiplex PCR. This sample carries some 400,000 clones, 87% of them seen once, and the ten largest clones take 2.3%. The sequence was obtained from a woman aged 55-70 years with COVID-19, enrolled during active disease. The rearrangement joins TRBV9 to TRBJ1-6; D gene uncertain. Sequenced input: peripheral blood. CDR3 sequence (DNA): TGTGCCAGCAGCGTAGGAGGCTTCGGTTCACCCCTCCACTTT. Translating it yields CASSVGGFGSPLHF.